A single sample gave rise to the 10 T cell receptor beta chains below, sequenced in a study of cytomegalovirus exposure and HLA in healthy donors. PCR used 60 Vbeta primers and 13 Jbeta primers. The table came from immunoSEQ multiplex PCR; TCRdb's copy has only in-frame clones and leaves some out. The data show about 180,000 clones, nearly 80% seen once. Sequences were obtained from PBMCs. Every receptor here comes from a man aged 40-55 years in good health and CMV-seropositive.

This chain links TRBV2 with TRBJ2-5; D is perhaps TRBD2 (5 bases). The CDR3 is 15 amino acids. The germline V gene has CDR1 SNHLY and CDR2 FYNNEI. V lost 0 bases and J 5 bases, leaving 13 bases between the germline ends. This chain's CDR3 is CASSEAEAGGETQYF. CDR3 DNA: TGTGCCAGCAGTGAAGCGGAGGCAGGAGGCGAGACCCAGTACTTC.

This clone appeared once. In nucleotides, the CDR3 is TGTGCCAGCAGCTTATACTCCGGTCAGCCCCAGCATTTT. This codes for CASSLYSGQPQHF. The V and J genes are TRBV11-2 and TRBJ1-5; D gene unclear. There are 13 residues in the CDR3. V lost 2 bases to trimming and J lost 6 bases, with 8 bases between them. The V gene's germline CDR1 is SGHAT and CDR2 FQNNGV.

CDR3 region: CASSLGEGPIQPQHF. DNA for the CDR3: TGTGCCAGCAGTTTAGGGGAGGGGCCTATTCAGCCCCAGCATTTT. The chain recombines TRBV28 with TRBJ1-5; a weak D match, TRBD1 (5 bases). The CDR3 consists of 15 residues. V was clipped by 2 bases and J by 6 bases, with 14 bases between them. Germline CDR1 MDHEN, CDR2 SYDVKM.

Within the sample, this clone is large. The V call is TRBV10-3, the J call TRBJ2-4; 11 bases align to TRBD1. This CDR3 contains 18 residues. CDR1 is ENHRY and CDR2 is SYGVKD in the germline V gene. V gave up 1 base and J gave up 6 bases; unmatched junction bases: 11. CDR3 region: CAISEFFMDRGLGNIQYF. CDR3 DNA: TGTGCCATCAGTGAGTTCTTTATGGACAGGGGGCTTGGAAACATTCAGTACTTC.

This sequence joins TRBV7-9 and TRBJ1-2; 7 nucleotides agree with TRBD1. This CDR3 region has 16 residues. Germline V gene data show CDR1 as SEHNR and CDR2 as FQNEAQ (reference sequence). The trim removed 4 bases at V and 0 bases at J, leaving 8 bases unmatched. The CDR3 loop is CASSYLQGTANYGYTF. Here the CDR3 DNA reads TGTGCCAGCAGCTACCTACAGGGGACCGCTAACTATGGCTACACCTTC.

This clone has a single count. The chain has TRBV4-2 and TRBJ2-1; 7 nucleotides line up with TRBD2. J gave up 0 bases and V 4 bases, and 18 bases lay outside the gene matches. Germline V gene lookup returns CDR1 LGHNA and CDR2 YNFKEQ. The CDR3 has 20 residues. CDR3 DNA sequence: TGTGCCAGCAGCCTACTTTTCGGGCTAGCGGAGGTTGCCTCCTACAATGAGCAGTTCTTC. Translated, it gives CASSLLFGLAEVASYNEQFF.

The rearrangement uses TRBV6-5 and TRBJ2-3; 8 bases match TRBD2. Looked up from germline, CDR1 is MNHEY and CDR2 is SVGAGI. The ends lost 11 bases at V and 0 bases at J; junction bases unmatched: 7. This CDR3 is 14 amino acids long. The CDR3: CASRTSLSTDTQYF. DNA for the CDR3: TGTGCCTCCCGGACTAGCCTGAGCACAGATACGCAGTATTTT.

This clone was seen only a few times. The chain has TRBV2 and TRBJ1-1; 9 bases align to TRBD1. The CDR3 sequence is 14 residues long. Germline lookup yields CDR1 SNHLY and CDR2 FYNNEI. V lost 4 bases and J lost 5; bases outside the gene matches: 5. CDR3 sequence reads: CASSGQGGTTEAFF. CDR3 bases: TGTGCCAGCAGTGGACAGGGGGGGACGACTGAAGCTTTCTTT.

The V gene is TRBV6-1, the J gene TRBJ1-1, with D possibly matching TRBD1 (6 bases). Trimming pared 6 bases from V and 6 bases from J, leaving 11 bases between. Germline CDR1 reads MNHNS; CDR2 reads SASEGT. CDR3 length: 12 residues. The CDR3 is CASSGNRAEAFF. DNA of the CDR3: TGTGCCAGCAGCGGAAACAGGGCTGAAGCTTTCTTT.

The rearrangement uses TRBV29-1 and TRBJ2-3, with 9 bases fitting TRBD2. Per germline, CDR1 SQVTM and CDR2 ANQGSEA. V was pared by 7 bases and J by 3 bases, with 8 bases of the junction left unmatched. The CDR3 runs 14 residues. The CDR3 loop is CSGSRTSATDTQYF. In DNA, the CDR3 is TGCAGCGGCTCCCGGACTAGCGCTACAGATACGCAGTATTTT.